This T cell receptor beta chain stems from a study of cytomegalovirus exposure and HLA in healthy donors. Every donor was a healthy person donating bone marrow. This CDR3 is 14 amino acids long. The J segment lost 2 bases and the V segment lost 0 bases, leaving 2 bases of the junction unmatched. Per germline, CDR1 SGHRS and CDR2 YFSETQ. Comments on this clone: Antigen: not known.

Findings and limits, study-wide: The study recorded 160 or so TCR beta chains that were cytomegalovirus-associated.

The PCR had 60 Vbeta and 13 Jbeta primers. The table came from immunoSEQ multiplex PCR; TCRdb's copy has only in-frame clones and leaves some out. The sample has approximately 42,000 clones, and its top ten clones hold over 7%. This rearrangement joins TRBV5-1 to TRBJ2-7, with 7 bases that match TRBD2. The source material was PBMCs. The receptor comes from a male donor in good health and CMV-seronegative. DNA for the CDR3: TGCGCCAGCAGCTTGGAGCGGGGTCCCTACGAGCAGTACTTC. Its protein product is CASSLERGPYEQYF.